This T cell receptor (beta chain) was recovered during a study of T cell changes during pregnancy in multiple sclerosis. This CDR3 contains 18 residues. Germline V lookup: CDR1 KGHSY, CDR2 FQNENV. The V segment lost 1 base and the J segment 1 base; nucleotides outside the gene matches: 9. The repertoire was sequenced with immunoSEQ multiplex PCR; TCRdb's copy has only in-frame clones and lacks some. The sample records 75,000 to 100,000 clones, about 92% being singletons. The TCR was taken from a female donor in good health, enrolled as a control in a pregnancy study. The J gene is TRBJ2-1, the V gene TRBV16; TRBD2 aligns across 8 bases. The sequencing here drew on peripheral blood, taken after pregnancy. The CDR3 spells CASSQFNLLAESYNEQFF. The CDR3 DNA reads as TGTGCCAGCAGCCAATTTAACTTACTAGCGGAGTCCTACAATGAGCAGTTCTTC.